What follows are 3 T cell receptor beta chains derived from one specimen sequenced in a study of blood T cells in healthy people across ages. A second PCR of about 6 to 11 cycles used a sample-barcoded 5' primer and a J-beta primer mix. Each CDR3 protein is one row after TCRdb ran MiXCR on the 5' RACE reads. Here the sample spans roughly 1,000,000 distinct CDR3 sequences, 20% to 25% being singletons. This same sample was also part of a study on T cells of mothers and their children.

What was sequenced was blood. These receptors came from a girl aged 2 to 10 in good health.

This clonotype was observed a few times. Since no conserved phenylalanine or tryptophan closes the CDR3, a read error is the likely cause. This chain uses TRBV7-2 with TRBJ2-5, with D unclear. This CDR3 contains 12 residues. The V gene's germline CDR1 is SGHTA and CDR2 FQGNSA. Trimming took 5 bases from V and 5 from J, leaving 9 bases between them. The CDR3 loop reads CASSLYSETQYL. The DNA of the CDR3 is TGTGCCAGCAGCCTATACTCGGAGACCCAGTACCTC.

In its sample, this clonotype was seen a few times. The V and J genes are TRBV29-1 and TRBJ2-3, with D possibly being TRBD2 (5 bases). Looked up from germline, CDR1 is SQVTM and CDR2 is ANQGSEA. This CDR3 spans 14 amino acids. The V end lost 0 bases, the J end lost 8 bases, and 15 bases lay between the germline ends. CDR3 nucleotides: TGCAGCGTTGAAGATGTCCCCGGGAAGGGTACGCAGTATTTT. As protein: CSVEDVPGKGTQYF.

This chain joins TRBV12-3 or TRBV12-4 and TRBJ1-2; D remains unclear. The CDR3 loop spans 16 amino acids. Deletions cut 3 bases from V and 5 bases from J, with 19 bases between. CDR3 in DNA: TGTGCCAGCAGTTTCCTTAAAGGGCAGCCACCTTATGGCTACACCTTC. Translating gives CASSFLKGQPPYGYTF.